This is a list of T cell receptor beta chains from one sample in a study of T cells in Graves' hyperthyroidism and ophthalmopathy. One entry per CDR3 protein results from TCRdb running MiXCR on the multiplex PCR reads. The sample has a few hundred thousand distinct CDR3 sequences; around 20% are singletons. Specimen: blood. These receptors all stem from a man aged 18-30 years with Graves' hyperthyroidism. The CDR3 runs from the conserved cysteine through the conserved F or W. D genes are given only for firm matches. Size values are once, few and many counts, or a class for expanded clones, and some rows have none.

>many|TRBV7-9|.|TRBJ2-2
CASSSLREHGELFF
TGTGCCAGCAGCTCCCTCAGGGAGCACGGGGAGCTGTTTTTT
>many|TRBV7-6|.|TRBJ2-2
CASSLGTENTGELFF
TGTGCCAGCAGCTTAGGGACAGAAAACACCGGGGAGCTGTTTTTT
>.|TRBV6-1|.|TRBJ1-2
CASSDTENYGYTF
TGTGCCAGCAGCGATACAGAGAACTATGGCTACACCTTC
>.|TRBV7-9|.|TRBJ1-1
CASSLEVGGAFF
TGTGCCAGCAGCTTAGAGGTCGGAGGAGCTTTCTTT
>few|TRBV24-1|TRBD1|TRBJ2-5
CATSDSGGGKTQYF
TGTGCCACCAGTGACTCAGGGGGCGGAAAGACCCAGTACTTC
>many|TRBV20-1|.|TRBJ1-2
CSARDQRAGPIGYTF
TGCAGTGCTAGAGATCAGAGGGCAGGACCTATTGGCTACACCTTC
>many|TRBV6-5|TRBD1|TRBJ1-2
CASSYRQGPVGYGYTF
TGTGCCAGCAGTTACAGACAGGGCCCCGTAGGCTATGGCTACACCTTC
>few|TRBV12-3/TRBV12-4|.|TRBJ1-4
CASSLDRVEKLFF
TGTGCCAGCAGTTTAGACAGGGTTGAAAAACTGTTTTTT
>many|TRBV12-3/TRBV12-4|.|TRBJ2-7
CASTPRGVYEQYF
TGTGCCAGCACTCCCAGGGGGGTCTACGAGCAGTACTTC
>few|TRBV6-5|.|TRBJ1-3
CASSYSGGDSGNTIYF
TGTGCCAGCAGTTACTCGGGAGGAGACTCTGGAAACACCATATATTTT
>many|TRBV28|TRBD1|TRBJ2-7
CASSGQGATLEQYF
TGTGCCAGCAGCGGACAGGGCGCGACGCTCGAGCAGTACTTC
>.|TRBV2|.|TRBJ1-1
CASNSEGYGTEAFF
TGTGCCAGTAATAGCGAGGGGTACGGCACTGAAGCTTTCTTT
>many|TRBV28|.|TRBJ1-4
CASSLGDPGKLFF
TGTGCCAGCAGTTTGGGCGATCCGGGAAAACTGTTTTTT
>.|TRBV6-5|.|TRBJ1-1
CASSYLEGTEAFF
TGTGCCAGCAGTTATCTAGAGGGGACTGAAGCTTTCTTT
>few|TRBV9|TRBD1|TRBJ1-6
CASSVQGATDSPLHF
TGTGCCAGCAGCGTTCAGGGGGCTACTGATTCACCCCTCCACTTT
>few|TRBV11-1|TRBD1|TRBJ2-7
CASSGRDRVIYEQYF
TGTGCCAGCAGCGGCCGGGACAGGGTGATATACGAGCAGTACTTC
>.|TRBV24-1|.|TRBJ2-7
CATSDQGPPFKEYF
TGTGCCACCAGTGACCAAGGACCGCCGTTTAAGGAGTACTTC
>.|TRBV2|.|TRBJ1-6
CASSESGDNSPLHF
TGTGCCAGCAGTGAGTCGGGGGATAATTCACCCCTCCACTTT
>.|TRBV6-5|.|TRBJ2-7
CASSYLQAGEQYF
TGTGCCAGCAGTTACCTACAGGCGGGCGAGCAGTACTTC
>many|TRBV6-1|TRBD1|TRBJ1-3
CASRSLTGWRNTIYF
TGTGCCAGCAGATCTTTGACAGGGTGGAGAAACACCATATATTTT
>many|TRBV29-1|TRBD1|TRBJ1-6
CSVGTGAYNSPLHF
TGCAGCGTCGGGACAGGGGCGTATAATTCACCCCTCCACTTT
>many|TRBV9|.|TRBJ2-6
CASSVGGQGANVLTF
TGTGCCAGCAGCGTAGGAGGGCAAGGGGCCAACGTCCTGACTTTC
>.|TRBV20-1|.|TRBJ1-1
CSARDPLGGITEAFF
TGCAGTGCTAGAGATCCCCTGGGCGGAATCACTGAAGCTTTCTTT
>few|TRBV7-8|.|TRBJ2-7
CASSRRGLYEQYF
TGTGCCAGCAGCCGGAGGGGACTCTACGAGCAGTACTTC
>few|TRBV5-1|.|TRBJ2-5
CASSFGSEGETQYF
TGCGCCAGCAGCTTCGGGTCAGAGGGAGAGACCCAGTACTTC
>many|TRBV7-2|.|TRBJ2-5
CASSLGLQTTQYF
TGTGCCAGCAGTTTGGGACTCCAGACGACCCAGTACTTC
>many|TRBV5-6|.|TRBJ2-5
CASSLTGMETQYF
TGTGCCAGCAGCCTAACAGGGATGGAGACCCAGTACTTC
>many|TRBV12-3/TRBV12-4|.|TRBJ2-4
CASSLDHLRVENIQYF
TGTGCCAGCAGTTTGGATCACCTCCGTGTCGAAAACATTCAGTACTTC
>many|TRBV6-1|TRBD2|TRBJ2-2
CASTLTSGGAIGELFF
TGTGCCAGCACCCTTACTAGCGGGGGGGCCATCGGGGAGCTGTTTTTT
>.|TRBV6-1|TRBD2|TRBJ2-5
CASTLAGGHETQYF
TGTGCCAGCACCCTAGCGGGGGGGCATGAGACCCAGTACTTC
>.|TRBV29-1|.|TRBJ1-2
CSVVPRLMGTLYGYTF
TGCAGCGTTGTCCCCCGGTTGATGGGGACCCTCTATGGCTACACCTTC
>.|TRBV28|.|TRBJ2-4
CASSLGLKNIKYF
TGTGCCAGCAGTTTGGGGCTTAAAAACATTAAGTACTTC
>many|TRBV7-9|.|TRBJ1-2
CASSLARGVEYGYTF
TGTGCCAGCAGCTTAGCGCGGGGTGTGGAATATGGCTACACCTTC
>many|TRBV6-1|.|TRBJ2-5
CASSVFGGPKETQYF
TGTGCCAGCAGTGTATTCGGGGGACCTAAAGAGACCCAGTACTTC
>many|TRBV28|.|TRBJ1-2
CASSSWGNYGYTF
TGTGCCAGCAGCTCATGGGGGAACTATGGCTACACCTTC
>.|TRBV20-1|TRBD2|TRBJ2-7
CSAWLAGSDEQYF
TGCAGTGCCTGGCTAGCGGGAAGCGACGAGCAGTACTTC
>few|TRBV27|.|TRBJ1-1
CATQTRGRGTEAFF
TGTGCCACCCAAACCAGGGGCCGGGGCACTGAAGCTTTCTTT
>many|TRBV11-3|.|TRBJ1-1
CASSLGDQEAFF
TGTGCCAGCAGCTTGGGGGATCAGGAAGCTTTCTTT
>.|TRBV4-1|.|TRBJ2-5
CASSQEGRAGETQYF
TGCGCCAGCAGCCAAGAGGGACGGGCGGGAGAGACCCAGTACTTC
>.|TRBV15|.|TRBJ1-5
CATSSGRNNQPQHF
TGTGCCACCAGCAGCGGCAGGAACAATCAGCCCCAGCATTTT
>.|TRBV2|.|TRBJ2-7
CASRGGTQSSYEQYF
TGTGCCAGCAGGGGTGGGACCCAGAGCTCCTACGAGCAGTACTTC
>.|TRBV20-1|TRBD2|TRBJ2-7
CSARLGEGGYEQYF
TGCAGTGCTAGATTGGGGGAGGGCGGTTACGAGCAGTACTTC
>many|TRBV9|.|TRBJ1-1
CASSVGADFMNTEAFF
TGTGCCAGCAGCGTAGGGGCAGATTTCATGAACACTGAAGCTTTCTTT
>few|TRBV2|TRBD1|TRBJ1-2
CASSEQGVDYGYTF
TGTGCCAGCAGTGAACAGGGGGTGGACTATGGCTACACCTTC